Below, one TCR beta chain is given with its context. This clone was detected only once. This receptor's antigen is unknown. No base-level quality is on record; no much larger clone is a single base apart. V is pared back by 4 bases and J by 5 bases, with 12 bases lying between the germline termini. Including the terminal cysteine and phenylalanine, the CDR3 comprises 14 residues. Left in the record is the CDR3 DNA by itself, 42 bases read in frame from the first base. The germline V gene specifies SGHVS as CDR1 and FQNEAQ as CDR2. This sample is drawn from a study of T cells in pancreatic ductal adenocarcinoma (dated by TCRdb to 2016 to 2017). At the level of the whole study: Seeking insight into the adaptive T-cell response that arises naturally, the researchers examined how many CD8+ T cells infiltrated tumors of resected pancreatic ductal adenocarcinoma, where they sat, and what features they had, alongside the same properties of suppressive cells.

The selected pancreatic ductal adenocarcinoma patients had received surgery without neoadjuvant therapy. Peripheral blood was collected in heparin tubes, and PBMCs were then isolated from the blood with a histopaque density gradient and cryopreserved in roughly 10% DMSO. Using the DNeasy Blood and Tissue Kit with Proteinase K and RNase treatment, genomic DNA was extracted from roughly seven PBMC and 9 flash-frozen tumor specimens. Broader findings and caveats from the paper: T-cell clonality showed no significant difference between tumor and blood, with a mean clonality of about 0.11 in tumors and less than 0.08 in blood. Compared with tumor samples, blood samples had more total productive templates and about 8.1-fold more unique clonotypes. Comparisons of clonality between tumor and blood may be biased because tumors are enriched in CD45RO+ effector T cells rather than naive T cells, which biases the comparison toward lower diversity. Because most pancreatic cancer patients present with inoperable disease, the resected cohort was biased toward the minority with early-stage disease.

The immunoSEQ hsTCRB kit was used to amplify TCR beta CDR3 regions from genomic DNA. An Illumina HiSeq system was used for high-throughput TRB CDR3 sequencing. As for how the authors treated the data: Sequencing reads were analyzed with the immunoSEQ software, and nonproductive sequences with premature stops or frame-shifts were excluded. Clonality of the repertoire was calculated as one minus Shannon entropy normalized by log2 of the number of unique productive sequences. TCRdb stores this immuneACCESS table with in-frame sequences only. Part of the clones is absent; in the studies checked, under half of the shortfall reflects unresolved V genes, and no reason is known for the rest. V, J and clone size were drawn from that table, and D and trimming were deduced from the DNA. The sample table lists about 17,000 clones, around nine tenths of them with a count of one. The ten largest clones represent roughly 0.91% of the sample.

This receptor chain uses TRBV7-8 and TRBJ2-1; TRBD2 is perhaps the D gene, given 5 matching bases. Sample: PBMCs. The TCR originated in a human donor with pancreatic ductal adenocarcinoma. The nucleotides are TGTGCCAGCAGCTCTGCCCGAGGGCACAATGAGCAGTTCTTC. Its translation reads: CASSSARGHNEQFF.